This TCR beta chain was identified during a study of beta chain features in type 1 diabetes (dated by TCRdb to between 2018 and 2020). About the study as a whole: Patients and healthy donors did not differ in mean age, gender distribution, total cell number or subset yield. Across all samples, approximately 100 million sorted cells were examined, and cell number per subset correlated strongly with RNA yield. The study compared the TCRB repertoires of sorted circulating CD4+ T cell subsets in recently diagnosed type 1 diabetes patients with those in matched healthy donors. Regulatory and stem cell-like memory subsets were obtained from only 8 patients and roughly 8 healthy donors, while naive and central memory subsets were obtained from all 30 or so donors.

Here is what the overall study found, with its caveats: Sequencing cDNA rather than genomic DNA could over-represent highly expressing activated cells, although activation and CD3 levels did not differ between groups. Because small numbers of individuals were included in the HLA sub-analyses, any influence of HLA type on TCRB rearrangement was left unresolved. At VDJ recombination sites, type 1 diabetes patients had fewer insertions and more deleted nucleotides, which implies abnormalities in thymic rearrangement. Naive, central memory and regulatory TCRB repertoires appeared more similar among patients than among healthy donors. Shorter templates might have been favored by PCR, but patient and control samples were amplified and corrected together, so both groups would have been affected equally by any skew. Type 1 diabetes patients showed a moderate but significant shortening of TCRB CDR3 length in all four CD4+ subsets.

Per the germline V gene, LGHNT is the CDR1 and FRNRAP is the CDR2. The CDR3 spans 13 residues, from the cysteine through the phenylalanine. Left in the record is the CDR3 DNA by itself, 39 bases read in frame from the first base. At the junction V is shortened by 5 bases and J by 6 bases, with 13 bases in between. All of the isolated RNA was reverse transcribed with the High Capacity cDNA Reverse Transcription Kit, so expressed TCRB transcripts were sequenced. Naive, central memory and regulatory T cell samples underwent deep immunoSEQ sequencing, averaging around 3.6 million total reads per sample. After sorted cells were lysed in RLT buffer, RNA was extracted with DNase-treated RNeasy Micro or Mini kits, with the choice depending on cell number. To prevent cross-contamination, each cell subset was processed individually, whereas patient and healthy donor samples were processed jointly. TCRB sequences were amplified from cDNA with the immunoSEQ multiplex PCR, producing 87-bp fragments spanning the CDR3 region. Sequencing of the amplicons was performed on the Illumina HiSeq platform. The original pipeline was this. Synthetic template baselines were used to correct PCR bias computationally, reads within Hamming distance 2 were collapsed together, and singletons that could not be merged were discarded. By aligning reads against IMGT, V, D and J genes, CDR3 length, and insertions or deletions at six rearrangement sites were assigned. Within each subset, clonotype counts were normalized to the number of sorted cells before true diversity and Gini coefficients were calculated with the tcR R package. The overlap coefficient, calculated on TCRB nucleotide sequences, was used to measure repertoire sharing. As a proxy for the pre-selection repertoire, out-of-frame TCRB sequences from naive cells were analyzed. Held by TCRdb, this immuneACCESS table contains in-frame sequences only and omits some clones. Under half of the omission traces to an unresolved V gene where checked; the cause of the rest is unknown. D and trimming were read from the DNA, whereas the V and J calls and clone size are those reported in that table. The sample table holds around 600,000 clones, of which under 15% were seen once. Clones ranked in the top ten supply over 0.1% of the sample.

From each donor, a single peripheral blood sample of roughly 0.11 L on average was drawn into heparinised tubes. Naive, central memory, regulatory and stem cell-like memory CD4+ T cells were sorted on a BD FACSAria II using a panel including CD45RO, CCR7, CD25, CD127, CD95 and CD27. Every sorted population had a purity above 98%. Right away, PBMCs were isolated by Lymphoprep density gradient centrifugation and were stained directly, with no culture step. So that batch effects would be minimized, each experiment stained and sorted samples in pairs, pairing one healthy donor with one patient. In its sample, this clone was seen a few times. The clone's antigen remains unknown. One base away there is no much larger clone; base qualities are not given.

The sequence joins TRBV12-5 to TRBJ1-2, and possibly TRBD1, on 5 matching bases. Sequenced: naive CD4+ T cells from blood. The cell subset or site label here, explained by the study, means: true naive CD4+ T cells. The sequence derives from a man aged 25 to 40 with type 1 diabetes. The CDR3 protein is CASGTQGSHGYTF. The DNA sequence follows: TGTGCTAGTGGTACTCAGGGATCCCATGGCTACACCTTC.